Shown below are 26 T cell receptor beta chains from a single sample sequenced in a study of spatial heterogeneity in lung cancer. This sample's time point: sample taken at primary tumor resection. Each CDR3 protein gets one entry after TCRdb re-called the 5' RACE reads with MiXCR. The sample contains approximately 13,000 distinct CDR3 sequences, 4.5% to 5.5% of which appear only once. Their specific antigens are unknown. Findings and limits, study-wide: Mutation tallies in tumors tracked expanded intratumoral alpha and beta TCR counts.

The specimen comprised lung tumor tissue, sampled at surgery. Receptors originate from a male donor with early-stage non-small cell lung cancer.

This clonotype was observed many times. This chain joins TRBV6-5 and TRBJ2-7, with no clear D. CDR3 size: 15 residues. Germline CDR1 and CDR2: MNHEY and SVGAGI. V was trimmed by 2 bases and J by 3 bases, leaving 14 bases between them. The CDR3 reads CASSYGLPASYEQYF. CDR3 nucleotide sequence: TGTGCCAGCAGTTACGGTCTTCCGGCCAGCTACGAGCAGTACTTC.

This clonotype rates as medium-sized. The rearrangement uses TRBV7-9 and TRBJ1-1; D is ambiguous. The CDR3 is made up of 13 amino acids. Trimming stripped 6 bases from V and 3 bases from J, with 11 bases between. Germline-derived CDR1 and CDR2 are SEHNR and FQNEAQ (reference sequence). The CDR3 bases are TGTGCCAGCAGTTGGGTTCGGGACACTGAAGCTTTCTTT. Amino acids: CASSWVRDTEAFF.

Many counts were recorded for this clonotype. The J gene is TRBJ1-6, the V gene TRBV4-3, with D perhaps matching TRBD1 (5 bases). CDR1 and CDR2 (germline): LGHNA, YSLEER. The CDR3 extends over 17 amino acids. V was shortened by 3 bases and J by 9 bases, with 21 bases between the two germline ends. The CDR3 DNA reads TGCGCCAGCAGCCATCTCCCCAGGTCCGGGACTGGTTCACCCCTCCACTTT. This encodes CASSHLPRSGTGSPLHF.

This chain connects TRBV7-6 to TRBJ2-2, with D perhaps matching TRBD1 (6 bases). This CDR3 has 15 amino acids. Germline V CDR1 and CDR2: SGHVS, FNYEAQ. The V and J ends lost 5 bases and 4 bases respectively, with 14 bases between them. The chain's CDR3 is CASSPEDRFTGELFF. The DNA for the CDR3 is TGTGCCAGCAGCCCCGAGGACAGATTCACCGGGGAGCTGTTTTTT.

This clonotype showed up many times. The CDR3 loop reads CASSLETGNTEAFF. DNA for the CDR3: TGTGCCAGCAGTTTGGAAACAGGGAACACTGAAGCTTTCTTT. This rearrangement joins TRBV28 to TRBJ1-1; the D gene is possibly TRBD1 (5 bases). Trimming took 3 bases from V and 1 from J, leaving 9 bases between them. The CDR3 is made up of 14 amino acids. Germline CDR1 and CDR2: MDHEN and SYDVKM.

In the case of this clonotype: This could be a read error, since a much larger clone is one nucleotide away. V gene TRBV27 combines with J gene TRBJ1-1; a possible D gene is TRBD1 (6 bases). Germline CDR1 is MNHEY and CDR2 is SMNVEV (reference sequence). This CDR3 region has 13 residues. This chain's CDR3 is CASRAGAGTGAFF. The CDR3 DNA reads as TGTGCCAGCAGAGCAGGGGCGGGGACTGGAGCTTTCTTT.

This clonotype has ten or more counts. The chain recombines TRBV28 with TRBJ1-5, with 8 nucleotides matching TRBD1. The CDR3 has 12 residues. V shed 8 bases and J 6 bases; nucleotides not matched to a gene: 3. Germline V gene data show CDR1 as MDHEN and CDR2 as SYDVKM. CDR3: CASGQGAQPQHF. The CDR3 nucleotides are TGTGCCAGCGGTCAGGGGGCTCAGCCCCAGCATTTT. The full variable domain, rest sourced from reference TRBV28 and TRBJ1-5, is DVKVTQSSRYLVKRTGEKVFLECVQDMDHENMFWYRQDPGLGLRLIYFSYDVKMKEKGDIPEGYSVSREKKERFSLILESASTNQTSMYLCASGQGAQPQHFGDGTRLSIL.

CDR3 sequence (DNA): TGTGCCAGCAGCTTAGGTGGGGGGACAGCGAACACCGGGGAGCTGTTTTTT. It specifies CASSLGGGTANTGELFF. The V gene is TRBV7-6, the J gene TRBJ2-2, with D maybe TRBD1 (7 bases). Per the germline V gene, CDR1 is SGHVS and CDR2 is FNYEAQ. The CDR3 consists of 17 residues. The V and J ends lost 1 base and 0 bases respectively, with 12 bases between them.

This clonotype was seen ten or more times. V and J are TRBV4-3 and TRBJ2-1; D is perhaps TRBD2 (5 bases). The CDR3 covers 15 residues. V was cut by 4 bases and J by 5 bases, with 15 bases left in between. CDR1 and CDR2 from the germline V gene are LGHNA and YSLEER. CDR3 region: CASSRSTRGNNEQFF. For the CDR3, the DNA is TGCGCCAGCAGCCGTAGCACCCGGGGTAACAATGAGCAGTTCTTC.

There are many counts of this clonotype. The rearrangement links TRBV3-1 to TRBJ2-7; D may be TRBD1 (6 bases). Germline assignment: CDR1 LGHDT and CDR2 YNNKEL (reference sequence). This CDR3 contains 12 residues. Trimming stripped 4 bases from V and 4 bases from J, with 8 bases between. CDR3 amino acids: CASSLTGYEQYF. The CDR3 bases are TGTGCCAGCAGCCTCACAGGGTACGAGCAGTACTTC.

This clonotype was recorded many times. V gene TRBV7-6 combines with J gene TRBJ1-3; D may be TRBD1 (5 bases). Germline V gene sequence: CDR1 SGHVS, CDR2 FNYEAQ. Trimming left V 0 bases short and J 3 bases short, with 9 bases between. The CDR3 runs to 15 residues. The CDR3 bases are TGTGCCAGCAGCTTAGCGGGCACAGGTGGAAACACCATATATTTT. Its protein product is CASSLAGTGGNTIYF.

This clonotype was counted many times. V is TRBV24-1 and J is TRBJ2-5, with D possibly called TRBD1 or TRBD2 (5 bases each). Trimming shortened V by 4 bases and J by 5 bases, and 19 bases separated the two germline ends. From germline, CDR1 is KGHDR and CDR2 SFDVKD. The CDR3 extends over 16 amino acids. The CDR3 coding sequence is TGTGCCACCAGTGAGGGGGTAAGAGGCTTCGCGGAGACCCAGTACTTC. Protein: CATSEGVRGFAETQYF.

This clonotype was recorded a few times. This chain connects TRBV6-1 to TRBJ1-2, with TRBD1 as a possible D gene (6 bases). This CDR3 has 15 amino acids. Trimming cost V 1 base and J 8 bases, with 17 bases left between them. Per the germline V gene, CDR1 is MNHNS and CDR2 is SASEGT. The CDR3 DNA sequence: TGTGCCAGCAGTGAAGGCCCGGGCAGGGGAAGCGGCTACACCTTC. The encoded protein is CASSEGPGRGSGYTF.

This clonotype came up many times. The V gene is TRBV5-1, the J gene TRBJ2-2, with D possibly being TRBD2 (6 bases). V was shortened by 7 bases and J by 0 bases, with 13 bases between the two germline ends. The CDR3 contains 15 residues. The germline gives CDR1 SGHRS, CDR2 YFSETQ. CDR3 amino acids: CASSGTGANTGELFF. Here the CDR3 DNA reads TGCGCCAGCTCCGGGACGGGGGCGAACACCGGGGAGCTGTTTTTT. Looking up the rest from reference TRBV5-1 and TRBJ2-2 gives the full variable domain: KAGVTQTPRYLIKTRGQQVTLSCSPISGHRSVSWYQQTPGQGLQFLFEYFSETQRNKGNFPGRFSGRQFSNSRSEMNVSTLELGDSALYLCASSGTGANTGELFFGEGSRLTVL.

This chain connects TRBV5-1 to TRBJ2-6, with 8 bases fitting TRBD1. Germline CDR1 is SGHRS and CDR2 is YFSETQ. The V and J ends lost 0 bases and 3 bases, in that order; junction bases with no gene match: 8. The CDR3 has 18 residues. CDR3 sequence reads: CASSLDGRGRSGANVLTF. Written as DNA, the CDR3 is TGCGCCAGCAGCTTGGACGGCAGGGGGCGAAGTGGGGCCAACGTCCTGACTTTC.

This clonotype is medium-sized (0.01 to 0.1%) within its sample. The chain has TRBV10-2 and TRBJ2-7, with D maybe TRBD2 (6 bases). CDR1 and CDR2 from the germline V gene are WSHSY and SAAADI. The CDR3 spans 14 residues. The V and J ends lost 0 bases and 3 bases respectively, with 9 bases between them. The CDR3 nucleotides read TGCGCCAGCAGTGAGTCGCGGGATTACTACGAGCAGTACTTC. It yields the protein CASSESRDYYEQYF.

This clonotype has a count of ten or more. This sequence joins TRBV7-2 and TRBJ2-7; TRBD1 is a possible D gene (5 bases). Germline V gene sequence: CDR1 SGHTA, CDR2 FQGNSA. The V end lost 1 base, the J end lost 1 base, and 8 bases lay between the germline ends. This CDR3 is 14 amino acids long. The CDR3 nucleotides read TGTGCCAGCAGCTTAGGGGGCATGTCCTACGAGCAGTACTTC. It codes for CASSLGGMSYEQYF.

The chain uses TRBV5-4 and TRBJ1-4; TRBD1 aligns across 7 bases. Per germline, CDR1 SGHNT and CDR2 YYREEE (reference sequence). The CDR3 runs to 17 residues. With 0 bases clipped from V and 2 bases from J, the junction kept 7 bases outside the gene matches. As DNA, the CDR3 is TGTGCCAGCAGCTTGGGGCAGGGGGTGAGGACTAATGAAAAACTGTTTTTT. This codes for CASSLGQGVRTNEKLFF.

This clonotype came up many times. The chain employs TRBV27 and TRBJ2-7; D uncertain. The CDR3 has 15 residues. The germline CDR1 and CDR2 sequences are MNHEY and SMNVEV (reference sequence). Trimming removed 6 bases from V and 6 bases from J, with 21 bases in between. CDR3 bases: TGTGCCAGCAGATCCTGGACCACCCTTAACGGCGAGCAGTACTTC. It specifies CASRSWTTLNGEQYF.

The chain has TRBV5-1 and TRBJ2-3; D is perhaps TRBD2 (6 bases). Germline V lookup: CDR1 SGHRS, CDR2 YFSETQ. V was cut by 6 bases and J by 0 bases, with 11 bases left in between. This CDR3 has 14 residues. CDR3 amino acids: CASIRGGSTDTQYF. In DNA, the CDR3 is TGCGCCAGCATTAGGGGAGGAAGCACAGATACGCAGTATTTT.

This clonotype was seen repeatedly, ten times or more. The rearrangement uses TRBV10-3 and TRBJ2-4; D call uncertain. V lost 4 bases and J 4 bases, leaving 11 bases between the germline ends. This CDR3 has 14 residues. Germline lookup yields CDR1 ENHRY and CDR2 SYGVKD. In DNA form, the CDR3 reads TGTGCCATCAGTGGAATGGCAGAGAAAAACATTCAGTACTTC. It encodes CAISGMAEKNIQYF.

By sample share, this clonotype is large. CDR3 sequence: CASSFSGMGTGELFF. CDR3 nucleotide sequence: TGTGCCAGCAGTTTCTCAGGGATGGGCACCGGGGAGCTGTTTTTT. V is TRBV27 and J is TRBJ2-2; weak D call: TRBD1 (5 bases). The CDR3 covers 15 residues. The V end was cut by 3 bases, the J end by 4 bases, with 12 bases between. From germline, CDR1 is MNHEY and CDR2 SMNVEV (reference sequence).

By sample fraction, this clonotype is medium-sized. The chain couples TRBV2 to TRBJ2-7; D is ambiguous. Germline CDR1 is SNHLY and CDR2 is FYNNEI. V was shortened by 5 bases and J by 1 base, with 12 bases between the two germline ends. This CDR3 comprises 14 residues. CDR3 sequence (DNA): TGTGCCAGCAGTCGCGACGGTCTGTCCTACGAGCAGTACTTC. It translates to CASSRDGLSYEQYF.

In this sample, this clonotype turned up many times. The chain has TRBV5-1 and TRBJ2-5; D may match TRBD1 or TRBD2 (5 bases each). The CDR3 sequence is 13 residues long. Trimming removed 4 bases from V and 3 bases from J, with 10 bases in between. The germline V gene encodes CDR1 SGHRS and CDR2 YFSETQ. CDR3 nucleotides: TGCGCCAGCAGCCTGGGGCGGGAAGAGACCCAGTACTTC. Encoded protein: CASSLGREETQYF.

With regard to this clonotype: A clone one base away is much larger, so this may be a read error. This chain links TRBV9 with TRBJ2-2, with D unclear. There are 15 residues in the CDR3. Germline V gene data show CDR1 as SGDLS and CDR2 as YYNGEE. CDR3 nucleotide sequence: TGTGCCAGCAGCGAGGCTGGGATGGGCACCAGGGAGCTGTTTTTT. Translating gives CASSEAGMGTRELFF.

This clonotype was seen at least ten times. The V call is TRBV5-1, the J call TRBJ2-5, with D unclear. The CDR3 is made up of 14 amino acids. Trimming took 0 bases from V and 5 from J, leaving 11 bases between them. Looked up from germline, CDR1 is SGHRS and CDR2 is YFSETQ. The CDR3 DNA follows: TGCGCCAGCAGCTTGGAGGCCGAAGCGGAGACCCAGTACTTC. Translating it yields CASSLEAEAETQYF.